These 15 T cell receptor beta chains were all obtained from the same sample, sequenced in a study of graft-versus-host responses after intestinal transplantation. No antigen has been identified for these receptors. Data came from immunoSEQ multiplex PCR; TCRdb stores just in-frame clones and leaves some out. The sample consists of about 88,000 clones, about 90% of them appearing once. The sequencing used unstimulated CD4+ T cells sorted from spleen or lymph node cells, collected before intestinal transplant. These receptors all stem from a human donor who received an intestinal transplant.

The chain uses TRBV10-3 and TRBJ1-2; D unclear. Trimming stripped 8 bases from V and 8 bases from J, with 15 bases between. The V gene's germline CDR1 is ENHRY and CDR2 SYGVKD. The CDR3 sequence is 12 residues long. The CDR3 sequence: CAIAAGLAGYTF. The CDR3 DNA follows: TGTGCCATCGCGGCGGGTCTTGCCGGCTACACCTTC.

The chain is built from TRBV4-2 and TRBJ2-5, with D perhaps matching TRBD2 (5 bases). Germline V gene data show CDR1 as LGHNA and CDR2 as YNFKEQ. The V end lost 1 base, the J end lost 3 bases, and 15 bases lay between the germline ends. CDR3 length equals 16 residues. The CDR3, as DNA: TGTGCCAGCAGCCAAGTGGTGGCTAGCATGGAAGAGACCCAGTACTTC. It translates to CASSQVVASMEETQYF.

This rearrangement joins TRBV7-9 to TRBJ2-7, with D possibly being TRBD2 (6 bases). V was pared by 5 bases and J by 7 bases, with 6 bases between. CDR3 length: 10 residues. Per germline, CDR1 SEHNR and CDR2 FQNEAQ (reference sequence). This chain's CDR3 is CASSGGEQYF. The CDR3 coding sequence is TGTGCCAGCAGCGGGGGGGAGCAGTACTTC.

The rearrangement joins TRBV29-1 to TRBJ2-5; D may be TRBD2 (7 bases). Germline-derived CDR1 and CDR2 are SQVTM and ANQGSEA. The CDR3 is made up of 13 amino acids. V lost 7 bases, J lost 3 bases, and 15 bases lay in between. CDR3 DNA sequence: TGCAGCGCCGAGGGGGGGGCAAAAGAGACCCAGTACTTC. It translates to CSAEGGAKETQYF.

The CDR3 loop is CASSSSPGELFF. CDR3 coding DNA: TGTGCCAGCAGCTCTTCCCCCGGGGAGCTGTTTTTT. The V and J genes are TRBV11-2 and TRBJ2-2; D call uncertain. V lost 4 bases and J 6 bases, leaving 6 bases between the germline ends. Germline V gene sequence: CDR1 SGHAT, CDR2 FQNNGV. This CDR3 is built from 12 residues.

This rearrangement joins TRBV19 to TRBJ1-1; D is unclear. This CDR3 is built from 16 residues. Trimming removed 3 bases from V and 4 bases from J, with 18 bases in between. Germline V gene sequence: CDR1 LNHDA, CDR2 SQIVND (reference sequence). The CDR3 bases are TGTGCCAGTAGTATTTTTAGCGGAGGGATGAGCACTGAAGCTTTCTTT. Its translation is CASSIFSGGMSTEAFF.

This rearrangement joins TRBV7-9 to TRBJ1-1; TRBD1 might be the D (5 bases). Trimming left V 11 bases short and J 4 bases short, with 17 bases between. Per germline, CDR1 SEHNR and CDR2 FQNEAQ (reference sequence). The CDR3 is 13 amino acids. The CDR3 protein is CAGAGGRGTEAFF. The CDR3 coding sequence is TGTGCCGGAGCGGGGGGTCGAGGCACTGAAGCTTTCTTT.

The CDR3 nucleotides read TGTGCCAGCTCACCCAGGACAGAAGCCTACAATGAGCAGTTCTTC. Protein sequence: CASSPRTEAYNEQFF. The chain combines TRBV18 with TRBJ2-1; D is perhaps TRBD1 (6 bases). Germline V gives CDR1 KGHSH, CDR2 LQKENI. V was pared by 3 bases and J by 2 bases, with 11 bases between. The CDR3 is 15 residues long.

The rearrangement links TRBV12-5 to TRBJ1-2; possibly TRBD1 for D (6 bases). This CDR3 region has 15 residues. The germline gives CDR1 LGHNT, CDR2 FRNRAP. Trimming left V 1 base short and J 5 bases short, with 14 bases between. The CDR3 reads CASGLGATGPYGYTF. In DNA form, the CDR3 reads TGTGCTAGTGGTTTGGGGGCAACAGGGCCTTATGGCTACACCTTC.

The chain carries TRBV30 and TRBJ1-1, with D possibly being TRBD1 (6 bases). Germline V gives CDR1 GTSNPN, CDR2 SVGIG (reference sequence). The CDR3 is 11 amino acids. The V gene lost 8 bases and the J gene lost 10 bases, with 17 bases spanning the gap. This CDR3 reads CAPKGGTRAFF. In DNA, the CDR3 is TGTGCCCCAAAAGGGGGAACTCGAGCTTTCTTT.

The chain uses TRBV7-2 and TRBJ2-7; 7 nucleotides align to TRBD2. The V gene end was trimmed by 4 bases and the J gene end by 6 bases; junction bases not matched to a gene: 12. Germline assignment: CDR1 SGHTA and CDR2 FQGNSA. This CDR3 spans 15 amino acids. CDR3 nucleotides: TGTGCCAGCAGCTCCGGGGGGACTACCGGAGTCGAGCAGTACTTC. Protein: CASSSGGTTGVEQYF. Drawing the rest from reference TRBV7-2 and TRBJ2-7, the complete variable domain is GAGVSQSPSNKVTEKGKDVELRCDPISGHTALYWYRQSLGQGLEFLIYFQGNSAPDKSGLPSDRFSAERTGGSVSTLTIQRTQQEDSAVYLCASSSGGTTGVEQYFGPGTRLTVT.

V is TRBV15 and J is TRBJ1-1, with TRBD1 matching 7 bases. Looked up from germline, CDR1 is LNHNV and CDR2 is YYDKDF (reference sequence). V shed 1 base and J 4 bases; nucleotides not matched to a gene: 3. This CDR3 comprises 14 residues. CDR3 residues: CATSRVSGGTEAFF. CDR3 DNA: TGTGCCACCAGCAGAGTTTCAGGGGGCACTGAAGCTTTCTTT.

The rearrangement uses TRBV6-6 and TRBJ1-5; tentative D call: TRBD1 (6 bases). Trimming removed 2 bases at V and 0 bases at J, with 8 bases between. This CDR3 has 15 residues. CDR1 is MNHNY and CDR2 is SVGAGI in the germline V gene (reference sequence). The CDR3 DNA reads as TGTGCCAGCAGTTACGGCAGGGGTAGCAATCAGCCCCAGCATTTT. Translation: CASSYGRGSNQPQHF.

The chain employs TRBV27 and TRBJ2-3, with 8 bases lining up with TRBD1. Germline CDR1 MNHEY, CDR2 SMNVEV (reference sequence). This CDR3 region has 13 residues. Germline trimming cut 2 bases from V and 10 bases from J; bases unmatched to any gene: 5. The CDR3: CASSLIRQGSQYF. CDR3 in DNA: TGTGCCAGCAGTTTAATTCGACAGGGGTCGCAGTATTTT.

V and J are TRBV5-5 and TRBJ1-1; 7 nucleotides align to TRBD1. J lost 4 bases, V lost 1 base, and 4 bases had no gene match. The CDR3 has 14 amino acids. CDR1 SGHKS and CDR2 YYEKEE come from the germline V gene (reference sequence). The CDR3 spells CASSLTPGGTEAFF. Written as DNA, the CDR3 is TGTGCCAGCAGCTTGACCCCAGGGGGCACTGAAGCTTTCTTT.